A selection of T cell receptor beta chains follows, all from one sample in a study of blood T cell repertoires in COVID-19. Using immunoSEQ multiplex PCR, the repertoire was profiled, and TCRdb retains in-frame clones only, with some absent. The sample has 200,000 to 300,000 clones; about 86% are singletons. The sample taken for sequencing was peripheral blood. The source is a woman younger than 45 who had recovered from COVID-19. CDR3s include the opening cysteine and the closing phenylalanine or tryptophan. D genes are given only for firm matches. Only part of the rows carry a size: once, few, many, or a class if the clone is expanded.

j_call clone_size d_call v_call cdr3_nt cdr3_aa
TRBJ2-7 . TRBD1 TRBV19 TGTGCCAGTAGCCGGGACAGGATAGAGCAGTACTTC CASSRDRIEQYF
TRBJ2-7 . . TRBV4-1 TGCGCCAGCAGCCAAGACCACCTCACCGGACAGAGTACCTACGAGCAGTACTTC CASSQDHLTGQSTYEQYF
TRBJ2-3 . TRBD1 TRBV7-3 TGTGCCAGCAGCCCTAACAGGGGTGGGGATACGCAGTATTTT CASSPNRGGDTQYF
TRBJ1-2 once TRBD1 TRBV5-4 TGTGCCAGCAGCTACATGGACAGGTTCAACTATGGCTACACCTTC CASSYMDRFNYGYTF
TRBJ2-2 . TRBD2 TRBV7-3 TGTGCCAGCAGCTCTAGCGGGGGGCTGAACACCGGGGAGCTGTTTTTT CASSSSGGLNTGELFF
TRBJ2-7 . TRBD2 TRBV5-6 TGTGCCAGCAGCTTGGGGACTAGCGGATTGGAGCAGTACTTC CASSLGTSGLEQYF
TRBJ2-7 . TRBD1 TRBV24-1 TGTGCCACCAGTGATCCCATGGAGGACAGGGTGGGCGAGCAGTACTTC CATSDPMEDRVGEQYF
TRBJ2-2 . . TRBV6-4 TGTGCCAGCAGTCGCGAAAACACCGGGGAGCTGTTTTTT CASSRENTGELFF
TRBJ1-2 . . TRBV5-4 TGTGCCAGCAGCTTGGACAGCTATGGCTACACCTTC CASSLDSYGYTF
TRBJ1-5 . . TRBV13 TGTGCCAGCAGCTATCAGGGGTGGGGTCAGCCCCAGCATTTT CASSYQGWGQPQHF
TRBJ2-7 . . TRBV5-6 TGTGCCACCCGGGCTAGCCCCGGTTACCGACACTACGAGCAGTACTTC CATRASPGYRHYEQYF
TRBJ1-5 few . TRBV10-3 TGTGCCATCAGTGAGGGAGTTCAGCCCCAGCATTTT CAISEGVQPQHF
TRBJ2-5 . TRBD1 TRBV7-7 TGTGCCAGCAGCTTAAGTACAGGGGGCGAAGAGACCCAGTACTTC CASSLSTGGEETQYF
TRBJ1-5 . TRBD1 TRBV29-1 TGCAGCGTTGGGACAGGGAACTACAATCAGCCCCAGCATTTT CSVGTGNYNQPQHF
TRBJ2-6 . . TRBV19 TGTGCCAGTAGTCATCGAGGTCTCTCTGGGGCCAACGTCCTGACTTTC CASSHRGLSGANVLTF
TRBJ2-3 . . TRBV7-3 TGTGCCAGCAGCTCCCGGACAGGAGGGACCAGCACAGATACGCAGTATTTT CASSSRTGGTSTDTQYF
TRBJ2-2 few . TRBV25-1 TGTGCCAGCAGTGAGGCTAGACGCGGGGAGCTGTTTTTT CASSEARRGELFF
TRBJ1-2 . . TRBV6-5 TGTGCCAGCAGTCCTAGGGGTAAAATAAATGGCTACACCTTC CASSPRGKINGYTF
TRBJ2-3 . . TRBV5-1 TGCGCCAGCAGCTTGGGTCCCCAAACCGGGGGCACAGATACGCAGTATTTT CASSLGPQTGGTDTQYF
TRBJ2-5 few . TRBV18 TGTGCCAGCTCACCCAAAGAGACCCAGTACTTC CASSPKETQYF
TRBJ2-3 . TRBD2 TRBV7-8 TGTGCCAGCAGCTTAGGGGGACTAGCCACAGATACGCAGTATTTT CASSLGGLATDTQYF
TRBJ2-7 . . TRBV13 TGTGCCAGCAGCTTAGAACGAGGGAGCGAGCAGTACTTC CASSLERGSEQYF
TRBJ2-7 . TRBD1 TRBV3-1/TRBV3-2 TGTGCCAGCAGCCGTGGACAGGGTTACGAGCAGTACTTC CASSRGQGYEQYF
TRBJ2-7 . . TRBV7-9 TGTGCCAGCAGCTCCTACCAATACGAGCAGTACTTC CASSSYQYEQYF
TRBJ2-3 once TRBD1 TRBV29-1 TGCAGCGTCGCGACAGGGAGTACCGACACAGATACGCAGTATTTT CSVATGSTDTDTQYF
TRBJ2-7 . TRBD1 TRBV2 TGTGCCAGTCGGGACAGGGGATTCCACGAGCAGTACTTC CASRDRGFHEQYF
TRBJ1-3 . . TRBV28 TGTGCCAGCAGTTTGGGGGGCTCTGGAAACACCATATATTTT CASSLGGSGNTIYF